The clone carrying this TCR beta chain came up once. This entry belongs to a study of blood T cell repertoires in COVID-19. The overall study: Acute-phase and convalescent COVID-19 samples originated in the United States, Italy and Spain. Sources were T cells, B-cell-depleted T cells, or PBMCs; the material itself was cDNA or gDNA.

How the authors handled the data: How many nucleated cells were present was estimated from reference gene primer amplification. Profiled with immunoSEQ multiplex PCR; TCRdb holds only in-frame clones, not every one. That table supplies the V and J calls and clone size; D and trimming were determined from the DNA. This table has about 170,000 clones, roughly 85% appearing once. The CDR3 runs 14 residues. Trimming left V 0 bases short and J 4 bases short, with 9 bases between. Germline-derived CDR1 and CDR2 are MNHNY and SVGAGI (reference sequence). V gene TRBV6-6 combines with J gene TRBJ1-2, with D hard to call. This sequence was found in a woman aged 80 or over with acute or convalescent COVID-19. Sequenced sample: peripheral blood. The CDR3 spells CASSYSEYGYGYTF. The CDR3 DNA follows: TGTGCCAGCAGTTACTCGGAGTATGGCTATGGCTACACCTTC.